Sequencing of this T cell receptor beta chain was carried out in a study of blood T cell repertoires in COVID-19. Study summary: COVID-19 samples from acute and convalescent phases originated in the United States, Italy and Spain. PBMCs, B-cell-depleted T cells, or T cells were the source of the cDNA or gDNA that made up the material.

V was cut by 3 bases and J by 2 bases, with 13 bases left in between. The CDR3 consists of 15 residues. Germline values: CDR1 MNHEY, CDR2 SMNVEV (reference sequence). In the source study's methods: The assay estimated nucleated cells by amplifying reference gene primers. The data were produced by immunoSEQ multiplex PCR, yet TCRdb's version contains in-frame clones alone and is incomplete. V and J calls and clone size are as listed in that table; D and trimming were resolved from the DNA. The sample holds 85,000 to 90,000 clones, 91% seen once. The sequenced sample consisted of peripheral blood. The origin of this receptor is a human donor with active COVID-19. The donor label of this sample is uncertain. The chain has TRBV27 and TRBJ2-5; a possible D gene is TRBD1 (5 bases). In DNA form, the CDR3 reads TGTGCCAGCAGTTTGGGGCGGACAAATCAAGAGACCCAGTACTTC. Translating it yields CASSLGRTNQETQYF.